This T cell receptor beta chain was identified in a study of T cells after yellow fever vaccination. This clonotype has ten or more counts. MiXCR, applied by TCRdb to the 5' RACE reads, yields one record per CDR3 protein. The data hold approximately 580,000 distinct CDR3 sequences, with approximately 16% observed a single time. V was pared by 2 bases and J by 8 bases, with 17 bases between. Germline V lookup: CDR1 SGHRS, CDR2 YFSETQ. The CDR3 covers 15 residues. Sequenced here: PBMCs, sampled 5 to 6 days after the first yellow fever vaccination. This receptor was taken from a man aged 18 to 29 who received the YFV17D yellow fever vaccine. The J gene is TRBJ2-1, the V gene TRBV5-1; D gene uncertain. CDR3 in amino acids: CASSFDLSGKDEQFF. The CDR3 DNA follows: TGCGCCAGCAGCTTCGATCTTTCTGGGAAAGATGAGCAGTTCTTC.